The entry that follows covers one TCR beta chain sequence. What antigen it recognizes has not been identified. One base away there is no much larger clone; base qualities are not given. This specimen belongs to a study of T cell repertoires in cytomegalovirus infection (dated by TCRdb to between 2018 and 2021). For the wider study: Donor HLA type was relevant to the analysis, because carriage of CMV infection together with the matching HLA type was indicated by public TCR beta signatures.

What the authors observed across the whole study: In both this cohort and an independent roughly 330-donor cohort, the cumulative frequency of public TCR beta family members distinguished carriers of CMV infection plus the relevant HLA type. The ex vivo response was dominated by HLA-C-restricted CMV-specific TCR beta clonotypes, and the single most frequent clonotype in two of eight donors was supplied by these HLA-C-restricted clonotypes.

Instrument used: Illumina HiSeq 1500. Using fastp at Q25 and MiXCR, TCRdb reprocessed the public reads and kept productive beta chains. Every entry covers one CDR3 protein and lists the most common genes and DNA from its rows. In all, the sample holds around 260,000 distinct CDR3 sequences, and roughly 24% of those were seen once. Of the sample, about 15% falls within the top ten clones. Measured from the cysteine to the phenylalanine, the CDR3 is 13 residues long. Just CDR3 DNA is preserved here, 39 bases in frame from base 1. Germline trimming: 9 bases from V, 6 bases from J; junction bases outside gene matches: 7.

The sample taken for sequencing was PBMCs. The chain joins TRBV12-3 or TRBV12-4 to TRBJ2-3; TRBD2 matches 9 bases in the middle. This sequence originates from a human donor in good health (CMV status not recorded). Some clones in this sample may be carry-over from other donors' samples. The sequenced DNA is TGTGCCAGTTTAGCGGGAGTCTCGGATACGCAGTATTTT. This sequence encodes CASLAGVSDTQYF.